A single sample gave rise to the 20 T cell receptor beta chains below, sequenced in a study of blood T cell repertoires in COVID-19. Assay used: immunoSEQ multiplex PCR; TCRdb lists only in-frame clones, some missing. This sample has approximately 330,000 clones, with 90% found just once. The source material was peripheral blood. All receptors derive from a woman aged 40 to 50 with COVID-19, enrolled during active disease.

This clone was observed once. V is TRBV10-3 and J is TRBJ2-7, with a weak D call TRBD1 (5 bases). V lost 5 bases and J 3 bases, leaving 14 bases between the germline ends. Germline loops: CDR1 ENHRY, CDR2 SYGVKD. This CDR3 spans 14 amino acids. This chain's CDR3 is CAISLSQGYYEQYF. In nucleotides, the CDR3 is TGTGCCATCAGTCTTTCCCAGGGCTACTACGAGCAGTACTTC.

The V and J genes are TRBV27 and TRBJ1-2, with a weak D call TRBD1 (5 bases). The CDR3 loop spans 16 amino acids. Germline CDR1 and CDR2: MNHEY and SMNVEV (reference sequence). Trimming shortened V by 5 bases and J by 5 bases, and 21 bases separated the two germline ends. This chain's CDR3 is CASSRGGASTEYGYTF. CDR3 DNA: TGTGCCAGCAGTCGAGGAGGGGCCTCAACGGAATATGGCTACACCTTC.

This clone was detected once. V and J are TRBV3-1 (or the pseudogene TRBV3-2) and TRBJ2-1; D unclear. CDR1 LGHDT and CDR2 YNNKEL come from the germline V gene (reference sequence). Trimming stripped 2 bases from V and 9 bases from J, with 14 bases between. This CDR3 is built from 14 residues. As DNA, the CDR3 is TGTGCCAGCAGCCAAACTACCGTCCGGTTTGAGCAGTTCTTC. Amino acid sequence: CASSQTTVRFEQFF.

Many counts were recorded for this clone. The chain joins TRBV6-6 to TRBJ1-1; no firm D call. Germline V gene lookup returns CDR1 MNHNY and CDR2 SVGAGI (reference sequence). This CDR3 has 14 residues. V lost 6 bases to trimming and J lost 1 base, with 12 bases between them. Here the CDR3 reads CASRTRITNTEAFF. The CDR3 nucleotides read TGTGCCAGCAGGACAAGGATTACGAACACTGAAGCTTTCTTT.

This chain joins TRBV3-1 (or the pseudogene TRBV3-2) and TRBJ1-6; 10 nucleotides agree with TRBD1. The length of the CDR3 is 14 residues. Germline V CDR1 and CDR2: LGHDT, YNNKEL (reference sequence). V trimming: 6 bases; J trimming: 13 bases; junction bases outside the gene matches: 9. The DNA for the CDR3 is TGTGCCAGCAGTCTCCGGGACAGGGGAATTCCCCTCCACTTT. It specifies CASSLRDRGIPLHF.

The chain employs TRBV28 and TRBJ1-5; no definite D call. The ends were cut back, 3 bases at V and 10 bases at J, with 7 bases in the middle. Per germline, CDR1 MDHEN and CDR2 SYDVKM. The CDR3 loop spans 11 amino acids. The CDR3 loop is CASSLSEPQHF. The CDR3 DNA sequence: TGTGCCAGCAGTTTGAGTGAACCCCAGCATTTT.

The CDR3 loop reads CASSPYRGGSYEQYF. As DNA, the CDR3 is TGTGCCAGCAGTCCGTACAGGGGGGGATCATACGAGCAGTACTTC. This chain connects TRBV27 to TRBJ2-7; D perhaps matches TRBD1 (8 bases). Trimming cost V 5 bases and J 4 bases, with 18 bases left between them. Germline CDR1 and CDR2: MNHEY and SMNVEV (reference sequence). The CDR3 totals 15 residues.

The chain joins TRBV11-2 to TRBJ1-6; D remains unclear. Per germline, CDR1 SGHAT and CDR2 FQNNGV. Trimming pared 1 base from V and 7 bases from J, leaving 5 bases between. The CDR3 loop spans 13 amino acids. The CDR3 loop is CASSLVPNSPLHF. As DNA, the CDR3 is TGTGCCAGCAGCTTAGTCCCGAATTCACCCCTCCACTTT.

This clone came up a few times. The chain is built from TRBV5-8 and TRBJ1-5; D is perhaps TRBD1 (5 bases). Per germline, CDR1 SGHTS and CDR2 YDEGEE. V dropped 1 base and J dropped 0 bases, with 14 bases sitting between them. The CDR3 contains 17 residues. CDR3 sequence (DNA): TGTGCCAGCAGCTTGCAAAGGGGAGGGGATAGCAATCAGCCCCAGCATTTT. Translated, it gives CASSLQRGGDSNQPQHF.

The chain combines TRBV13 with TRBJ2-1, with D tentatively TRBD1 (5 bases). This CDR3 has 14 amino acids. Trimming took 4 bases from V and 5 from J, leaving 12 bases between them. Germline CDR1 reads PRHDT; CDR2 reads FYEKMQ (reference sequence). DNA for the CDR3: TGTGCCAGCAGCTCATTAACACAGGACAATGAGCAGTTCTTC. Its protein product is CASSSLTQDNEQFF.

For this clone: The junction departs from the called germline gene at one end, perhaps through a read error. The V and J genes are TRBV6-1 and TRBJ1-2; 9 nucleotides align to TRBD1. Per germline, CDR1 MNHNS and CDR2 SASEGT. CDR3 length: 14 residues. CDR3 protein: CASSEGTGIYGYTF. The CDR3 DNA follows: TGTGCCAGCAGCGAAGGGACAGGGATCTATGGCTACACCTTC.

V is TRBV5-4 and J is TRBJ1-4, with D tentatively TRBD1 (6 bases). The CDR3 is made up of 15 amino acids. Germline V lookup: CDR1 SGHNT, CDR2 YYREEE (reference sequence). The V end lost 4 bases, the J end lost 5 bases, and 15 bases lay between the germline ends. In nucleotides, the CDR3 is TGTGCCAGCAGCGGGGGCAGGGGCTTAAATGAAAAACTGTTTTTT. Translating it yields CASSGGRGLNEKLFF.

The rearrangement uses TRBV5-1 and TRBJ1-1; 7 positions agree with TRBD1. CDR3 size: 14 residues. Germline V gene lookup returns CDR1 SGHRS and CDR2 YFSETQ. J lost 1 base, V lost 4 bases, and 4 bases had no gene match. The CDR3 nucleotides read TGCGCCAGCAGCGAGTACAGGGGGAACACTGAAGCTTTCTTT. It codes for CASSEYRGNTEAFF. Combining the CDR3 with reference TRBV5-1 and TRBJ1-1 gives the whole variable domain KAGVTQTPRYLIKTRGQQVTLSCSPISGHRSVSWYQQTPGQGLQFLFEYFSETQRNKGNFPGRFSGRQFSNSRSEMNVSTLELGDSALYLCASSEYRGNTEAFFGQGTRLTVV.

CDR3 nucleotides: TGTGCCAGCAGTTTGCGATCTAACTATGGCTACACCTTC. Translation gives CASSLRSNYGYTF. The genes are TRBV28 and TRBJ1-2; D is uncertain. With 3 bases removed from V and 0 bases from J, the gap between germline ends came to 5 bases. Germline V gives CDR1 MDHEN, CDR2 SYDVKM. This CDR3 is 13 amino acids long.

The chain has TRBV27 and TRBJ1-6, with D unclear. The CDR3 covers 15 residues. The V and J ends lost 6 bases and 4 bases respectively, with 13 bases between them. Germline V CDR1 and CDR2: MNHEY, SMNVEV (reference sequence). The CDR3 loop reads CASREISGYNSPLHF. CDR3 coding DNA: TGTGCCAGCAGAGAAATCAGCGGATATAATTCACCCCTCCACTTT.

The rearrangement links TRBV15 to TRBJ1-1, with D unclear. The germline gives CDR1 LNHNV, CDR2 YYDKDF (reference sequence). V dropped 1 base and J dropped 1 base, with 10 bases sitting between them. The CDR3 is 15 amino acids. DNA of the CDR3: TGTGCCACCAGCAGAGCGCGGGCAGGGAACACTGAAGCTTTCTTT. It translates to CATSRARAGNTEAFF.

CDR3 sequence: CATRRDRDNYGYTF. The CDR3 nucleotides read TGTGCCACCAGAAGGGACAGGGATAACTATGGCTACACCTTC. The chain carries TRBV15 and TRBJ1-2; TRBD1 agrees at 9 bases. J was trimmed by 1 base and V by 6 bases; bases with no gene match: 3. There are 14 residues in the CDR3. Germline V gene lookup returns CDR1 LNHNV and CDR2 YYDKDF (reference sequence).

This clone was recorded only once. The rearrangement joins TRBV7-2 to TRBJ1-1; 7 positions match TRBD1. The CDR3 contains 13 residues. Trimming removed 7 bases from V and 5 bases from J; junction bases left unmatched: 7. Germline V gene sequence: CDR1 SGHTA, CDR2 FQGNSA. In DNA form, the CDR3 reads TGTGCCAGCATAACTGAGACAGGGACTGAAGCTTTCTTT. Amino acids: CASITETGTEAFF. The full variable domain, rest sourced from reference TRBV7-2 and TRBJ1-1, is GAGVSQSPSNKVTEKGKDVELRCDPISGHTALYWYRQSLGQGLEFLIYFQGNSAPDKSGLPSDRFSAERTGGSVSTLTIQRTQQEDSAVYLCASITETGTEAFFGQGTRLTVV.

The chain is built from TRBV10-3 and TRBJ2-2, with 7 bases aligning to TRBD1. The CDR3 runs 15 residues. Germline V lookup: CDR1 ENHRY, CDR2 SYGVKD. Trimming at V came to 6 bases and at J to 0 bases, leaving 4 bases not matched to a gene. CDR3 bases: TGTGCCATCAGGGGGACAGCCGCGAACACCGGGGAGCTGTTTTTT. Protein sequence: CAIRGTAANTGELFF.

CDR3 nucleotide sequence: TGTGCCAGCTCACCGAGACAGTTGTCCATGAACACTGAAGCTTTCTTT. Its translation: CASSPRQLSMNTEAFF. The chain is built from TRBV18 and TRBJ1-1; possible D gene TRBD1, 5 bases. This CDR3 spans 16 amino acids. Per germline, CDR1 KGHSH and CDR2 LQKENI. V shed 3 bases and J shed 0 bases, with 14 bases lying between them.